These 8 T cell receptor beta chains were all obtained from the same sample, sequenced in a study of blood T cells in healthy people across ages. With a J-beta primer mix and a sample-barcoded 5' primer, a second PCR ran about 6 to 11 cycles. TCRdb called the 5' RACE reads again in MiXCR, with one record for every CDR3 protein. The data show 800,000 to 1,300,000 distinct CDR3 sequences, 20% to 25% seen once. This same sample was also part of a study on T cells of mothers and their children.

Source material: blood. These receptors all stem from a girl aged 2 to 9 in good health.

About this clonotype: The junction and the germline gene differ at one end; a read error may be behind it. The chain recombines TRBV29-1 with TRBJ2-3, with TRBD2 matching 11 bases. CDR1 and CDR2 (germline): SQVTM, ANQGSEA. This CDR3 comprises 20 residues. In DNA, the CDR3 is TGCGGCGTTGAACCACAACCCGGGACTAGCGGAGGTATGAGCACAGATACGCAGTATTTT. Amino acids: CGVEPQPGTSGGMSTDTQYF.

This clonotype turned up a few times. The chain uses TRBV7-9 and TRBJ1-2; maybe TRBD1 (5 bases). This CDR3 contains 15 residues. The germline V gene has CDR1 SEHNR and CDR2 FQNEAQ (reference sequence). Trimming removed 4 bases from V and 3 bases from J, with 15 bases in between. In nucleotides, the CDR3 is TGTGCCAGCAGCTCCCTCGGGCAGGGTGACTATGGCTACACCTTC. Translated: CASSSLGQGDYGYTF. The entire variable domain, with the rest obtained from reference TRBV7-9 and TRBJ1-2, is as follows: DTGVSQNPRHKITKRGQNVTFRCDPISEHNRLYWYRQTLGQGPEFLTYFQNEAQLEKSRLLSDRFSAERPKGSFSTLEIQRTEQGDSAMYLCASSSLGQGDYGYTFGSGTRLTVV.

Only a few counts were recorded for this clonotype. V gene TRBV5-4 combines with J gene TRBJ2-5; D not certain. Per germline, CDR1 SGHNT and CDR2 YYREEE (reference sequence). Trimming left V 0 bases short and J 2 bases short, with 11 bases between. The CDR3 consists of 15 residues. This CDR3 is CASSLVGLEQETQYF. CDR3 DNA: TGTGCCAGCAGCTTGGTAGGGCTGGAACAAGAGACCCAGTACTTC.

In this sample, this clonotype turned up a few times. V usage is TRBV2 and J usage is TRBJ2-2; D call uncertain. V dropped 4 bases and J dropped 0 bases, with 6 bases sitting between them. The CDR3 has 14 amino acids. The V gene's germline CDR1 is SNHLY and CDR2 FYNNEI. The CDR3 loop is CASSADSNTGELFF. The CDR3 bases are TGTGCCAGCAGTGCAGATTCGAACACCGGGGAGCTGTTTTTT. The full variable domain, in which reference TRBV2 and TRBJ2-2 provide the parts outside the CDR3, is EPEVTQTPSHQVTQMGQEVILRCVPISNHLYFYWYRQILGQKVEFLVSFYNNEISEKSEIFDDQFSVERPDGSNFTLKIRSTKLEDSAMYFCASSADSNTGELFFGEGSRLTVL.

There are a few counts of this clonotype. J is TRBJ2-7 and V is TRBV3-1; 13 nucleotides line up with TRBD2. The germline V gene has CDR1 LGHDT and CDR2 YNNKEL (reference sequence). CDR3 length: 16 amino acids. V was pared by 1 base and J by 1 base, with 1 base of the junction left unmatched. The chain's CDR3 is CASSQGGLAGSYEQYF. CDR3 nucleotides: TGTGCCAGCAGCCAAGGGGGACTAGCGGGATCCTACGAGCAGTACTTC.

The chain recombines TRBV11-2 with TRBJ1-5, with unresolved D. This CDR3 has 13 residues. The V end lost 2 bases, the J end lost 7 bases, and 9 bases lay between the germline ends. Germline CDR1 and CDR2: SGHAT and FQNNGV. CDR3 sequence reads: CASSLYGSQPQHF. CDR3 coding DNA: TGTGCCAGCAGCTTATATGGTAGCCAGCCCCAGCATTTT.

This clonotype was detected a few times. V is TRBV27 and J is TRBJ2-1; D might be TRBD1 (6 bases). The assigned J gene may be wrong: the sequence end matches TRBJ2-7 better. Germline V gives CDR1 MNHEY, CDR2 SMNVEV (reference sequence). This CDR3 spans 13 amino acids. Here the CDR3 DNA reads TGTGCCAGCAGAAAAGGACAGACCTACGAGCAGTACTTC. It codes for CASRKGQTYEQYF.

This clonotype was seen more than once but under ten times. V is TRBV4-1 and J is TRBJ2-3; D is undetermined. The CDR3 is 14 amino acids. CDR1 and CDR2 (germline): MGHRA, YSYEKL. V was trimmed by 2 bases and J by 1 base, leaving 7 bases between them. The DNA of the CDR3 is TGCGCCAGCAGCCAACGGACGGGCACAGATACGCAGTATTTT. This codes for CASSQRTGTDTQYF.